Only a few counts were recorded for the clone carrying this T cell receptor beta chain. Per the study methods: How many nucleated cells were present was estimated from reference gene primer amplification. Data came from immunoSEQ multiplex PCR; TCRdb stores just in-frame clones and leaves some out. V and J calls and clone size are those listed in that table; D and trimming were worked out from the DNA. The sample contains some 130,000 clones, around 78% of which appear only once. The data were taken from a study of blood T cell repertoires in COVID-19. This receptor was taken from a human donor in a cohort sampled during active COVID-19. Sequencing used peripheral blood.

The CDR3 DNA sequence: TGCGCCAGCAGGGAGGGGAACACTGAAGCTTTCTTT. Amino acid sequence: CASREGNTEAFF. This chain connects TRBV5-1 to TRBJ1-1; unclear D gene. CDR3 length: 12 residues. Germline assignment: CDR1 SGHRS and CDR2 YFSETQ. Trimming stripped 5 bases from V and 1 base from J, with 6 bases between.